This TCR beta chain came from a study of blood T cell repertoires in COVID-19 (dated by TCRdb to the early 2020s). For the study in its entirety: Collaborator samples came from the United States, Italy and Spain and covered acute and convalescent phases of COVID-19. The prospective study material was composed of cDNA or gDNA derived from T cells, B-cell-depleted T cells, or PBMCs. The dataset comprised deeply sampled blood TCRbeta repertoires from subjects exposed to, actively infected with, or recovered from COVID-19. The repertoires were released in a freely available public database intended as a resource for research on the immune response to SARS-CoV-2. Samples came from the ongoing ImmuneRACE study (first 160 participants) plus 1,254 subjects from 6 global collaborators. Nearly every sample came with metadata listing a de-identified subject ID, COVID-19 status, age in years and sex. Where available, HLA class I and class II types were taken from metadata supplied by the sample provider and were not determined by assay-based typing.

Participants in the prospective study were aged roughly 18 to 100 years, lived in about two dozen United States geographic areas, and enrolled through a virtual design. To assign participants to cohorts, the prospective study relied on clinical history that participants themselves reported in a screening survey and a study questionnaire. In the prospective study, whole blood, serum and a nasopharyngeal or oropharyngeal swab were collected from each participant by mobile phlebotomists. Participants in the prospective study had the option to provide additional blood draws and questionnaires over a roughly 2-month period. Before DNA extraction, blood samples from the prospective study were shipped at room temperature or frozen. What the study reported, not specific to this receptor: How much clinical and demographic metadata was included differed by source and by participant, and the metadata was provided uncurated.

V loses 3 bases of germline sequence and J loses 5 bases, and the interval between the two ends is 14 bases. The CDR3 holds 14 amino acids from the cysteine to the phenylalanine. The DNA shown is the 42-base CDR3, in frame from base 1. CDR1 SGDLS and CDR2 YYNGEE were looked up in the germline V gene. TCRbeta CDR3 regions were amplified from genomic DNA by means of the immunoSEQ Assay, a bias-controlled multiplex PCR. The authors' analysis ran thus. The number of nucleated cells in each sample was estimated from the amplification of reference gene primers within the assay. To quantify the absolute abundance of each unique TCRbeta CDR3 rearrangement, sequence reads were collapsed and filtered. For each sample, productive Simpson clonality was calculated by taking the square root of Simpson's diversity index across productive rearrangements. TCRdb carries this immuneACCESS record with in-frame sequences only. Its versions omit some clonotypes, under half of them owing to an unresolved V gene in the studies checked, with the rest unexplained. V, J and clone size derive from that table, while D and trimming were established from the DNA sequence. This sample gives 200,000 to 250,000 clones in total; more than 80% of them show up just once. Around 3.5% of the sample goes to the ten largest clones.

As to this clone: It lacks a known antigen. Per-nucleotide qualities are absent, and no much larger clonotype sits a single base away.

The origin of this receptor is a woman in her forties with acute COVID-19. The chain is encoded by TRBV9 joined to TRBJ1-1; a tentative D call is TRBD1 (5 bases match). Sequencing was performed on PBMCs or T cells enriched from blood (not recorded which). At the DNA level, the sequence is TGTGCCAGCAGCGAATCAGGGCAGGGAACTGAAGCTTTCTTT. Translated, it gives CASSESGQGTEAFF. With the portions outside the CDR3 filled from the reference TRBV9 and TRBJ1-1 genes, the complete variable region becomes DSGVTQTPKHLITATGQRVTLRCSPRSGDLSVYWYQQSLDQGLQFLIQYYNGEERAKGNILERFSAQQFPDLHSELNLSSLELGDSALYFCASSESGQGTEAFFGQGTRLTVV.